The clone carrying this T cell receptor beta chain was seen more than once but under ten times. Antigen specificity is unknown. TCRdb re-called the RT-PCR reads with MiXCR, one entry per CDR3 protein. The data show 700,000 to 900,000 distinct CDR3 sequences, around 20% seen once. This sample is drawn from a study of response to subunit inactivated influenza vaccine. The study, taken as a whole, reports: The authors suggested that few new T cells are recruited per seasonal influenza vaccination.

CDR1 and CDR2 from the germline V gene are MNHEY and SVGEGT. Trimming removed 5 bases from V and 4 bases from J; junction bases left unmatched: 5. The CDR3 consists of 15 residues. Material: PBMCs from blood, obtained around 5 days after vaccination. This chain links TRBV6-2 or TRBV6-3 with TRBJ2-2; 9 nucleotides align to TRBD1. The TCR comes from a man aged 50 to 60 who received an inactivated influenza vaccine. The CDR3 region has the DNA TGTGCCAGCAGTACCCGGACAGGGGTCACCGGGGAGCTGTTTTTT. Its translation is CASSTRTGVTGELFF.